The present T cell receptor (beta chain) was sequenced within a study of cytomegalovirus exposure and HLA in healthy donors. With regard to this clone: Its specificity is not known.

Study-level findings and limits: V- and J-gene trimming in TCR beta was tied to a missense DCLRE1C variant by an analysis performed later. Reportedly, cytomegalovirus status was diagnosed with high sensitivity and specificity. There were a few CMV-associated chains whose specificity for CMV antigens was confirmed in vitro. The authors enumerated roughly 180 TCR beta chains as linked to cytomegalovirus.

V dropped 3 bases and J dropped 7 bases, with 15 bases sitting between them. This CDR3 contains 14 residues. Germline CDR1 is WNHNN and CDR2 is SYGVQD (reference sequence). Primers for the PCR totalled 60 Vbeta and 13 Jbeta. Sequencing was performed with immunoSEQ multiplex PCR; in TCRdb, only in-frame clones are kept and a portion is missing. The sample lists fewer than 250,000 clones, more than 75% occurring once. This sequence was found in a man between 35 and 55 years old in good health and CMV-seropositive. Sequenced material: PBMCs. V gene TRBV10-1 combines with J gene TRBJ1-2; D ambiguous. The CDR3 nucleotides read TGCGCCAGCAGTGACGGTGTACAGTCCGGTGGCTACACCTTC. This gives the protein CASSDGVQSGGYTF.